Each of the 20 T cell receptor beta chains below was sequenced from the same sample in a study of T cell clusters in autoimmune cytopenias. TRB rearrangements were amplified by touch-down multiplex PCR with mixed TRB-A/B primers. TCRdb re-called the multiplex PCR reads, yielding one record per CDR3 amino acid sequence without DNA. The sample's table shows several thousand distinct CDR3 sequences. TRB was amplified from about 260 ng of peripheral blood genomic DNA per sample. These sequences were also reported in another study, on T cell repertoires in aging, cancer and after chemotherapy.

The sequencing input was peripheral blood. Every receptor here comes from a human donor with an autoimmune cytopenia or autoimmune hepatitis (not recorded which).

CDR3 residues: CASSYGTGFTEAFF. The chain has TRBV6-5 and TRBJ1-1; TCRdb indicates TRBD1, and absent DNA this call remains unverified. The germline V gene has CDR1 MNHEY and CDR2 SVGAGI. This CDR3 contains 14 residues.

J is TRBJ2-5 and V is TRBV6-6. Germline CDR1 reads MNHNY; CDR2 reads SVGAGI (reference sequence). The CDR3 is made up of 13 amino acids. CDR3 residues: CASSYSRQETQYF.

The CDR3 region is CASSPVRATNEKLFF. The rearrangement links TRBV18 to TRBJ1-4. The CDR3 totals 15 residues. From germline, CDR1 is KGHSH and CDR2 LQKENI.

According to its frequency, this clonotype is medium-sized. This rearrangement joins TRBV29-1 to TRBJ2-7; the D call of TRBD2 rests on TCRdb alone, since no DNA is present to check it. This CDR3 region has 12 residues. Germline values: CDR1 SQVTM, CDR2 ANQGSEA. The CDR3: CSVAASSYEQYF.

The V and J genes are TRBV19 and TRBJ2-6; with no DNA, the TCRdb D assignment of TRBD1 cannot be verified. The CDR3 consists of 17 residues. The V gene's germline CDR1 is LNHDA and CDR2 SQIVND (reference sequence). The CDR3 is CASTRARPGLSANVLTF.

The rearrangement joins TRBV27 to TRBJ2-5; lacking DNA, the TRBD1 call made by TCRdb goes unchecked. Germline V CDR1 and CDR2: MNHEY, SMNVEV (reference sequence). The CDR3 length is 16 residues. The chain's CDR3 is CASSLRATAYQETQYF.

In terms of frequency, this clonotype is medium-sized. The chain employs TRBV5-4 and TRBJ2-7; lacking DNA, the TRBD1 call made by TCRdb goes unchecked. The CDR3 extends over 13 amino acids. The V gene's germline CDR1 is SGHNT and CDR2 YYREEE (reference sequence). CDR3 sequence reads: CASQRSLGDEQYF.

The chain couples TRBV19 to TRBJ2-3; lacking DNA, the TRBD1 call made by TCRdb goes unchecked. Germline CDR1 is LNHDA and CDR2 is SQIVND (reference sequence). The CDR3 sequence is 15 residues long. CDR3: CASSIDGATVAPQYF.

This clonotype shows up as medium-sized by frequency. V is TRBV6-5 and J is TRBJ1-2; the D gene TCRdb calls, TRBD1, cannot be checked with no DNA. Germline CDR1 MNHEY, CDR2 SVGAGI. CDR3 length: 13 amino acids. The CDR3 loop is CASRGSGGSGYTF.

This chain links TRBV6-1 with TRBJ2-7. CDR3 length equals 14 residues. Germline V gene lookup returns CDR1 MNHNS and CDR2 SASEGT. CDR3 protein: CASSGFGAYYEQYF.

The V gene is TRBV6-1, the J gene TRBJ2-5; the D call of TRBD1 rests on TCRdb alone, since no DNA is present to check it. Germline V gene lookup returns CDR1 MNHNS and CDR2 SASEGT. The CDR3 sequence is 16 residues long. Here the CDR3 reads CASSERQGISRETQYF.

The CDR3 sequence is CASSLEGQGTRTQYF. The chain carries TRBV5-1 and TRBJ2-3; lacking DNA, the TRBD1 call made by TCRdb goes unchecked. The CDR3 length is 15 residues. Germline V gives CDR1 SGHRS, CDR2 YFSETQ.

The chain couples TRBV15 to TRBJ1-3. In germline, CDR1 is LNHNV, CDR2 YYDKDF (reference sequence). CDR3 length equals 16 residues. The CDR3 sequence is CATSRDLGISGNTIYF.

The rearrangement links TRBV20-1 to TRBJ2-6; TCRdb calls TRBD2, which cannot be checked without DNA. CDR3 length equals 15 residues. Germline V lookup: CDR1 DFQATT, CDR2 SNEGSKA (reference sequence). The CDR3 sequence is CSATSGEAGANVLTF.

This clonotype ranks as medium-sized in terms of frequency. The CDR3: CASSFPVGEQYF. V and J are TRBV11-3 and TRBJ2-7. The CDR3 has 12 residues. The germline V gene has CDR1 SGHNT and CDR2 YENEEA.

The chain recombines TRBV11-3 with TRBJ2-3; with no DNA, the TCRdb D assignment of TRBD1 cannot be verified. The length of the CDR3 is 15 residues. Germline V gives CDR1 SGHNT, CDR2 YENEEA. The CDR3 here is CASSVQGWGTDTQYF.

The CDR3: CATLPRQIQETQYF. The chain couples TRBV6-1 to TRBJ2-5; absent DNA, TCRdb's TRBD1 call cannot be checked. The CDR3 is 14 residues long. Germline CDR1 reads MNHNS; CDR2 reads SASEGT.

V is TRBV6-5 and J is TRBJ1-1; lacking DNA, the TRBD1 call made by TCRdb goes unchecked. Germline assignment: CDR1 MNHEY and CDR2 SVGAGI. The CDR3 extends over 13 amino acids. CDR3 loop: CASSYIGGAEAFF.

The chain joins TRBV19 to TRBJ1-3. This CDR3 spans 13 amino acids. Germline loops: CDR1 LNHDA, CDR2 SQIVND (reference sequence). CDR3 loop: CAIEARSGNTIYF.

The chain employs TRBV19 and TRBJ1-2; without DNA, the TCRdb call of TRBD1 cannot be checked. CDR3 length equals 16 residues. The germline CDR1 and CDR2 sequences are LNHDA and SQIVND (reference sequence). The chain's CDR3 is CASSSRVRRINYGYTF.